These T cell receptor beta chains were read from a single sample in a study of Ad26.COV2.S vaccination and SARS-CoV-2 variants. The data were produced by immunoSEQ multiplex PCR, yet TCRdb's version contains in-frame clones alone and is incomplete. The profile covers 350,000 to 450,000 clones, with approximately 83% appearing a single time and around 7.3% taken by the ten largest. Sequencing was performed on peripheral blood, taken in a trial of Ad26.COV2.S vaccine versus placebo. Receptor source: a person aged 18-60 years who received the Ad26.COV2.S COVID-19 vaccine or a placebo. The CDR3 runs from the conserved cysteine through the conserved F or W. Each record gives: clone size, J gene, CDR3 length, D gene, V gene, CDR3 DNA, CDR3 protein. D genes are given only for firm matches. Clone size appears in some rows only: once, few, many, or a class for an expanded clone.

>.|TRBJ2-5|14|TRBD2|TRBV6-5
TGTGCCCCGTCCCGAGCGGGGCGCCAAGAGACCCAGTACTTC
CAPSRAGRQETQYF
>.|TRBJ1-5|15|.|TRBV6-5
TGTGCCAGCACCACGGACAGACCTTACAATCAGCCCCAGCATTTT
CASTTDRPYNQPQHF
>.|TRBJ1-1|13|.|TRBV6-2/TRBV6-3
TGTGCCAGCAGTTTTCAGCCCAACACTGAAGCTTTCTTT
CASSFQPNTEAFF
>.|TRBJ1-1|13|.|TRBV2
TGTGCCAGCAGTAGTCCCGGGAACACTGAAGCTTTCTTT
CASSSPGNTEAFF
>once|TRBJ2-7|12|.|TRBV5-1
TGCGCCAGCAGCTTAGAGGGGGTCGAGCAGTACTTC
CASSLEGVEQYF
>few|TRBJ1-6|14|TRBD1|TRBV18
TGTGCCAGCTCATCGACAGGGGAGGATTCACCCCTCCACTTT
CASSSTGEDSPLHF
>.|TRBJ1-5|15|.|TRBV19
TGTGCCAGTAGTATAGAGGGGCACTGGGGTCAGCCCCAGCATTTT
CASSIEGHWGQPQHF
>.|TRBJ2-7|16|.|TRBV7-9
TGTGCCAGCAGCTTAGGCAGGGGCTATGAGTCCTACGAGCAGTACTTC
CASSLGRGYESYEQYF
>.|TRBJ2-7|11|.|TRBV20-1
TGCAGTGCGATAACTTCCGGCGAGCAGTACTTC
CSAITSGEQYF
>.|TRBJ1-1|13|.|TRBV2
TGTGCCACCCTCTTAATGACGAACACTGAAGCTTTCTTT
CATLLMTNTEAFF
>.|TRBJ1-4|14|TRBD1|TRBV7-2
TGTGCCAGCAGCTTCGACAGGGAAAGTGAAAAACTGTTTTTT
CASSFDRESEKLFF
>.|TRBJ1-4|14|.|TRBV16
TGTGCCAGCAGCCAAGGCAACCAGGGAGGGAAACTGTTTTTT
CASSQGNQGGKLFF
>.|TRBJ2-1|16|TRBD2|TRBV5-1
TGCGCCAGCAGCTTGGCCGTGGCGGGGGGCTACAATGAGCAGTTCTTC
CASSLAVAGGYNEQFF
>.|TRBJ1-5|16|.|TRBV7-9
TGTGCCAGCAGCTTAAGCGTTACAGGGTTAGGACAGCCCCAGCATTTT
CASSLSVTGLGQPQHF
>.|TRBJ1-5|15|.|TRBV11-2
TGTGCCAGCAGCGTCACTCCGGATAGCAATCAGCCCCAGCATTTT
CASSVTPDSNQPQHF
>few|TRBJ2-2|17|TRBD1|TRBV4-1
TGCGCCAGCAGCCGCCAAACAGGGGGACGGAACACCGGGGAGCTGTTTTTT
CASSRQTGGRNTGELFF
>.|TRBJ2-1|15|.|TRBV19
TGTGCCAGTAGCCCAGGTAGGGGGGGCCCCAATGAGCAGTTCTTC
CASSPGRGGPNEQFF
>.|TRBJ2-3|14|.|TRBV9
TGTGCCAGCAGCGTCCGGGAGCTCGCAGATACGCAGTATTTT
CASSVRELADTQYF
>.|TRBJ2-1|15|TRBD2|TRBV9
TGTGCCAGCAGCCCCGCCCCGACTAGCGTCTATGAGCAGTTCTTC
CASSPAPTSVYEQFF
>.|TRBJ2-2|16|.|TRBV4-3
TGCGCCAGCAGCCAAGATGTCGCTAGTAACACCGGGGAGCTGTTTTTT
CASSQDVASNTGELFF
>.|TRBJ1-2|14|.|TRBV7-9
TGTGCCAGCAGCATAAGGGGCCTGAACTATGGCTACACCTTC
CASSIRGLNYGYTF
>.|TRBJ1-1|15|TRBD1|TRBV9
TGTGCCAGCAGCGTAGCTGCAGGGGGCGCTGACGAAGCTTTCTTT
CASSVAAGGADEAFF
>.|TRBJ1-4|14|.|TRBV2
TGTGCCAGCAAATGGGTCTCGGCTAATGAAAAACTGTTTTTT
CASKWVSANEKLFF
>.|TRBJ2-7|13|.|TRBV3-1/TRBV3-2
TGTGCCAGCAGCCAAACTATAAGTTACGAGCAGTACTTC
CASSQTISYEQYF
>once|TRBJ2-6|17|.|TRBV9
TGTGCCAGCAGCCCCTGGGGACCGCTGTCCGGGGCCAACGTCCTGACTTTC
CASSPWGPLSGANVLTF
>.|TRBJ2-1|17|TRBD2|TRBV19
TGTGCCAGTAGTATTGGACTAGCGGGGGGGCCTCTCAATGAGCAGTTCTTC
CASSIGLAGGPLNEQFF
>.|TRBJ2-7|15|.|TRBV3-1/TRBV3-2
TGTGCCAGCAGCCAAAAACAGGTCGGCTCCTACGAGCAGTACTTC
CASSQKQVGSYEQYF
>.|TRBJ2-7|14|TRBD2|TRBV12-5
TGTGCTAGTGCTAGTTCTAGCGGGAGGGAGGAGCAGTACTTC
CASASSSGREEQYF
>.|TRBJ2-3|16|TRBD2|TRBV7-9
TGTGCCAGCAGCCCTGGTGTAGCGGGAGAGCCAGATACGCAGTATTTT
CASSPGVAGEPDTQYF
>.|TRBJ2-1|13|.|TRBV7-3
TGTGCCAGCAGCTTACCGGGAGTTAATGAGCAGTTCTTC
CASSLPGVNEQFF
>.|TRBJ2-2|13|TRBD1|TRBV9
TGTGCCAGCAGCCCGGGGACAGCCGGGGAGCTGTTTTTT
CASSPGTAGELFF
>.|TRBJ2-3|13|.|TRBV24-1
TGTGCCACCAGTGTTCAGGGATCAGATACGCAGTATTTT
CATSVQGSDTQYF
>.|TRBJ1-3|13|.|TRBV4-1
TGCGCCAGCAGCCAAGGACAGGGAAACACCATATATTTT
CASSQGQGNTIYF
>.|TRBJ1-2|13|TRBD1|TRBV24-1
TGTGCCACCAGGGGACAGGGGAACTATGGCTACACCTTC
CATRGQGNYGYTF
>few|TRBJ1-5|13|.|TRBV6-1
TGTGCCAGCAGTGATATGGAGAATCAGCCCCAGCATTTT
CASSDMENQPQHF
>.|TRBJ1-1|17|.|TRBV5-4
TGTGCCAGCAGCTTGAAGTGGGTCGGGGGGCCGGGCACTGAAGCTTTCTTT
CASSLKWVGGPGTEAFF
>.|TRBJ1-1|13|TRBD1|TRBV12-3/TRBV12-4
TGTGCCAGCAGTAGACAGGGACACACTGAAGCTTTCTTT
CASSRQGHTEAFF
>few|TRBJ1-1|12|TRBD1|TRBV27
TGTGCCAGCCAGGACAGGTCCACTGAAGCTTTCTTT
CASQDRSTEAFF
>.|TRBJ1-6|15|.|TRBV30
TGTGCCTGGACCGAGACCTCCCAATATAATTCACCCCTCCACTTT
CAWTETSQYNSPLHF
>few|TRBJ1-1|13|TRBD1|TRBV24-1
TGTGCCACCAGGGACAGGGGATGGACTGAAGCTTTCTTT
CATRDRGWTEAFF
>.|TRBJ1-3|16|TRBD1|TRBV24-1
TGTGCCACCAGTGATGCGACAGGGGCCCCTGGAAACACCATATATTTT
CATSDATGAPGNTIYF